Reported below is one T cell receptor (beta chain). No antigen is known for it. The junction had 8 bases not matched to a gene; V was cut back by 3 bases and J by 5 bases. The CDR3 contains 16 residues. Germline V gene data show CDR1 as SGHDT and CDR2 as YYEEEE. This specimen belongs to a study of cytomegalovirus exposure and HLA in healthy donors. Looking at the study overall: Samples from HLA-typed donors yielded about 85 million unique TCRs in an early data release. Broader study findings: Cytomegalovirus-associated status was assigned to 164 TCR beta chains.

60 Vbeta and 13 Jbeta primers were used in PCR. The data were produced by immunoSEQ multiplex PCR, yet TCRdb's version contains in-frame clones alone and is incomplete. The data hold 95,000 to 150,000 clones, with 50% to 80% observed a single time. The J gene is TRBJ2-5, the V gene TRBV5-6; 12 nucleotides match TRBD2. Sequencing was carried out using PBMCs. This clonotype was obtained from a woman in her forties in good health and CMV-seropositive. The DNA of the CDR3 is TGTGCCAGCAGCTACTGGACTAGCGGGACTAGGGAGACCCAGTACTTC. This translates into CASSYWTSGTRETQYF. Looking up the rest from reference TRBV5-6 and TRBJ2-5 gives the full variable domain: DAGVTQSPTHLIKTRGQQVTLRCSPKSGHDTVSWYQQALGQGPQFIFQYYEEEERQRGNFPDRFSGHQFPNYSSELNVNALLLGDSALYLCASSYWTSGTRETQYFGPGTRLLVL.